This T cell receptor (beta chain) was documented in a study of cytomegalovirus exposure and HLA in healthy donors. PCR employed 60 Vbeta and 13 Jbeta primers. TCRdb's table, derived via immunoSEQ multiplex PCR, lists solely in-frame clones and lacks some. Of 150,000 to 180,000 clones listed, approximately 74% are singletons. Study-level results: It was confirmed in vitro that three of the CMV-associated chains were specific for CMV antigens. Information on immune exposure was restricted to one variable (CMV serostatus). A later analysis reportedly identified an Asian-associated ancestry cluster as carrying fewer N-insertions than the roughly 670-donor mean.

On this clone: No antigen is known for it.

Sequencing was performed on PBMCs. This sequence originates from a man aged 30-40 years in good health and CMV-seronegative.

In DNA, the CDR3 is TGTGCCAGCAGAATCACGGAGGACTACGAGCAGTACTTC. Translation gives CASRITEDYEQYF. This chain uses TRBV7-2 with TRBJ2-7; maybe TRBD2 (5 bases). This CDR3 spans 13 amino acids. Deletions cut 6 bases from V and 3 bases from J, with 12 bases between. Germline V gives CDR1 SGHTA, CDR2 FQGNSA. Variable domain in full (rest from reference TRBV7-2 and TRBJ2-7): GAGVSQSPSNKVTEKGKDVELRCDPISGHTALYWYRQSLGQGLEFLIYFQGNSAPDKSGLPSDRFSAERTGGSVSTLTIQRTQQEDSAVYLCASRITEDYEQYFGPGTRLTVT.